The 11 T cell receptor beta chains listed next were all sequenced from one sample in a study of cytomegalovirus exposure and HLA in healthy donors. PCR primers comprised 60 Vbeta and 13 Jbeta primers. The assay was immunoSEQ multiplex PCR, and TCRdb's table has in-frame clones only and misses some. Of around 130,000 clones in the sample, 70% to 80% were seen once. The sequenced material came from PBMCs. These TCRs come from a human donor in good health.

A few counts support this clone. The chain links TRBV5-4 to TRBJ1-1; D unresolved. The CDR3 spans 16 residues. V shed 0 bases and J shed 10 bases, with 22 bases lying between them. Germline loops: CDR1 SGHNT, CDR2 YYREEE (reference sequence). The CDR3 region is CASSLASVRSKMGAFF. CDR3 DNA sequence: TGTGCCAGCAGCTTGGCTTCTGTGAGGTCGAAAATGGGAGCTTTCTTT.

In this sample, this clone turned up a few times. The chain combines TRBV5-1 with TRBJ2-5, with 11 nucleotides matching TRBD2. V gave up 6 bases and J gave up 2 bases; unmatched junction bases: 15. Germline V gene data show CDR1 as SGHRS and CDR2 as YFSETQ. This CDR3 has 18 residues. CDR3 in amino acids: CASIPGGLAGGRQETQYF. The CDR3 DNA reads TGCGCCAGCATACCCGGGGGGCTAGCGGGGGGTCGACAAGAGACCCAGTACTTC.

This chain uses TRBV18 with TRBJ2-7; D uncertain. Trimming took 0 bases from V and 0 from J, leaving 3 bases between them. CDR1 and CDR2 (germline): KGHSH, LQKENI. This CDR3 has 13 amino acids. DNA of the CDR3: TGTGCCAGCTCACCACCGAGCTCCTACGAGCAGTACTTC. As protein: CASSPPSSYEQYF.

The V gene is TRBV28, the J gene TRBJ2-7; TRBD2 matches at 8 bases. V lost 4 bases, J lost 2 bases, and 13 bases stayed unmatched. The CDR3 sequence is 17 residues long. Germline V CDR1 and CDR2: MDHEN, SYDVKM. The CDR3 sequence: CASSSPTGLASTYEQYF. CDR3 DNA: TGTGCCAGCAGTTCCCCCACTGGACTAGCCAGTACCTACGAGCAGTACTTC. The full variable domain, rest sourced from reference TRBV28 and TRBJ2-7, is DVKVTQSSRYLVKRTGEKVFLECVQDMDHENMFWYRQDPGLGLRLIYFSYDVKMKEKGDIPEGYSVSREKKERFSLILESASTNQTSMYLCASSSPTGLASTYEQYFGPGTRLTVT.

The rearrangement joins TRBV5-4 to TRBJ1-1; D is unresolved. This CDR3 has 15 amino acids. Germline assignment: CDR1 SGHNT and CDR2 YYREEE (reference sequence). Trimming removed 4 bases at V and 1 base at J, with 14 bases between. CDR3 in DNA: TGTGCCAGCAGCCGCGTCGTCCCAGGGAACACTGAAGCTTTCTTT. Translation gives CASSRVVPGNTEAFF.

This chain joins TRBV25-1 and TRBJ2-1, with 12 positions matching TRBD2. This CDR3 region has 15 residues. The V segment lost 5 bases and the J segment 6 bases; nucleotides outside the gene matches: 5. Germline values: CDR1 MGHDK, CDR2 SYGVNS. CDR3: CASSPTSGGPNEQFF. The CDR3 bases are TGTGCCAGCAGTCCGACTAGCGGGGGACCCAATGAGCAGTTCTTC.

CDR3 sequence: CASSRGQVDYEQYF. In DNA form, the CDR3 reads TGTGCCAGCAGTAGGGGACAGGTAGACTACGAGCAGTACTTC. This rearrangement joins TRBV6-6 to TRBJ2-7; TRBD1 agrees at 8 bases. The CDR3 consists of 14 residues. From germline, CDR1 is MNHNY and CDR2 SVGAGI (reference sequence). V gave up 5 bases and J gave up 3 bases; unmatched junction bases: 6.

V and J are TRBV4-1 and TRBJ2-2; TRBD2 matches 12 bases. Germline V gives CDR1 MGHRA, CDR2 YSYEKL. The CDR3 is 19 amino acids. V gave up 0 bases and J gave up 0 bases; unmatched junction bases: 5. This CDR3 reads CASSQEGLAGYANTGELFF. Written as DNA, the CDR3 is TGCGCCAGCAGCCAAGAGGGACTAGCGGGCTACGCGAACACCGGGGAGCTGTTTTTT.

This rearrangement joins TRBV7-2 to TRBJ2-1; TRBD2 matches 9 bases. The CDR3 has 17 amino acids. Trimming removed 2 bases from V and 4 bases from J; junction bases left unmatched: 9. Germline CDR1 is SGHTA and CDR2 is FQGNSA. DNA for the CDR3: TGTGCCAGCAGCTTATTCCGGCGGGAGGGGTGGTACAATGAGCAGTTCTTC. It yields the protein CASSLFRREGWYNEQFF.

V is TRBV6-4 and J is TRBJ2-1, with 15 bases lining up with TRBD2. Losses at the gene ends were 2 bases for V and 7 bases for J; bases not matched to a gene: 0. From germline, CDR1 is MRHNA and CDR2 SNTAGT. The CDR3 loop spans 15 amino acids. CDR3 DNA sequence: TGTGCCAGCAGTGACGGACTAGCGGGAGGGAATGAGCAGTTCTTC. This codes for CASSDGLAGGNEQFF.

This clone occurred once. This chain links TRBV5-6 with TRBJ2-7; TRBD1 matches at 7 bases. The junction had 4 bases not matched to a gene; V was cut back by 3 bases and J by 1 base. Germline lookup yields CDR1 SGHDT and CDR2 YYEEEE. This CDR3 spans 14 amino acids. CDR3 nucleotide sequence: TGTGCCAGCAGCTCACAGGGGTGGTCCTACGAGCAGTACTTC. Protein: CASSSQGWSYEQYF.